The clone carrying this T cell receptor (beta chain) is deemed medium-sized. The antigen remains undetermined. Measured with immunoSEQ multiplex PCR; TCRdb has only the in-frame clones, and not every one. This table holds 8,000 to 10,000 clones, around 74% found once. From germline, CDR1 is SQVTM and CDR2 ANQGSEA. The CDR3 has 12 residues. The ends were cut back, 0 bases at V and 7 bases at J, with 9 bases in the middle. Time point defined: cycle 4 day 1 (C4D1), after 6 weeks of nivolumab. Every patient had relapsed following autologous stem cell transplantation, and cohorts differed in brentuximab vedotin exposure. Negative selection with magnetic separation was used to purify CD4+ T cells from thawed PBMCs. The data derive from a study of PD-1 blockade in classical Hodgkin lymphoma. Points from the study as a whole: When set against healthy donors, newly diagnosed patients were reported to show lower baseline TCR diversity. Differences between repertoires have undefined causes, possibly disease activity or prior therapy.

Specimen: CD4+ T cells from blood, collected before the fourth cycle of nivolumab. This TCR was sampled from a human donor with classical Hodgkin lymphoma. The chain links TRBV29-1 to TRBJ1-2, with D unclear. The CDR3 sequence is CSVEDLLGGYTF. Written as DNA, the CDR3 is TGCAGCGTTGAAGATCTCCTAGGTGGCTACACCTTC.